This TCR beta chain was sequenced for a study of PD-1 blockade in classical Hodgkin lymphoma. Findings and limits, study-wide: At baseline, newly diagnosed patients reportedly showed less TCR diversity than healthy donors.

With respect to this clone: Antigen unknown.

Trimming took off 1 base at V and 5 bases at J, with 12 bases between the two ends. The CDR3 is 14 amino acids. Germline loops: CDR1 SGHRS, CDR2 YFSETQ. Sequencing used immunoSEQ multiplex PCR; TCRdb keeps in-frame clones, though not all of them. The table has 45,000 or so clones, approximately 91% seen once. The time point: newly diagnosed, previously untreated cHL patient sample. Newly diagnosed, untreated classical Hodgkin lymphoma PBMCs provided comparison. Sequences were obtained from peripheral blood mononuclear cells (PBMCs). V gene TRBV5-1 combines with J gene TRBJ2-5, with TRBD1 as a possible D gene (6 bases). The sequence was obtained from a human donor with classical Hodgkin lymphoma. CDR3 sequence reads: CASSLYGGRETQYF. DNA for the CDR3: TGCGCCAGCAGCTTGTATGGGGGCAGGGAGACCCAGTACTTC.